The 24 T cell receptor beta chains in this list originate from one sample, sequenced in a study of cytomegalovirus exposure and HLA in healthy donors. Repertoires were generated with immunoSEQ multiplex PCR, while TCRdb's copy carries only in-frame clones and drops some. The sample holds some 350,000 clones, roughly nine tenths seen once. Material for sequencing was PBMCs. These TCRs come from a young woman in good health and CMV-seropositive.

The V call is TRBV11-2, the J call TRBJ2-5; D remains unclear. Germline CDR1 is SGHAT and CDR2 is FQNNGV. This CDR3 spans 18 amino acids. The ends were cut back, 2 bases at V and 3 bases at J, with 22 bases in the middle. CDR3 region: CASSLIQSWRRVEETQYF. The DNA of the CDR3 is TGTGCCAGCAGCTTAATCCAATCATGGCGTCGGGTGGAAGAGACCCAGTACTTC.

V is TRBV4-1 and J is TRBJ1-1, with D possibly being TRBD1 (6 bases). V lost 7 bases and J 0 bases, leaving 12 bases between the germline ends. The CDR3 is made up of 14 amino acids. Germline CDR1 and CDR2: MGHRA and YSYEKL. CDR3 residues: CASTNRVMNTEAFF. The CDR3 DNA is TGCGCCAGCACGAACAGGGTGATGAACACTGAAGCTTTCTTT.

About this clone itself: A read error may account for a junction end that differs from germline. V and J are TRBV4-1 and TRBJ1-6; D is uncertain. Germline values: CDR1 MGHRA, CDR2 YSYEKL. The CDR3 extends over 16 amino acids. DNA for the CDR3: TGCGCCAGCAGGCAAGAGCCTCAGGTGTTCGAATCACCCCTCCACTTT. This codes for CASRQEPQVFESPLHF.

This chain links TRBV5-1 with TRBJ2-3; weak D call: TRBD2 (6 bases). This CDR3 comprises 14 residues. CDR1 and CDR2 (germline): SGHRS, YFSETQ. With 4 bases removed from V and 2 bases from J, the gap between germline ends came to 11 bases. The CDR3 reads CASSRWDSTDTQYF. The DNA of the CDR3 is TGCGCCAGCAGCCGTTGGGACTCCACAGATACGCAGTATTTT.

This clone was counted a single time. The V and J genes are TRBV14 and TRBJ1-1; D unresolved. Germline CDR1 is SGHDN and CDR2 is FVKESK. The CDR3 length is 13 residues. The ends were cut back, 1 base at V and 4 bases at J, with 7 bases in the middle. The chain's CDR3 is CASSQGVGTEAFF. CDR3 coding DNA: TGTGCCAGCAGCCAAGGGGTGGGCACTGAAGCTTTCTTT.

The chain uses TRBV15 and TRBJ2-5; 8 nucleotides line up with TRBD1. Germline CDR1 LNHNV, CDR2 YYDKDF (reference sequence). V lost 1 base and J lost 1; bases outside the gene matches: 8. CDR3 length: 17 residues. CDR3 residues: CATSRVRTGKPQETQYF. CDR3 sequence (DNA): TGTGCCACCAGCAGAGTCCGGACAGGGAAGCCCCAAGAGACCCAGTACTTC.

The DNA of the CDR3 is TGTGCCAGTAGTATCGCCATTAACAGTTACAATGAGCAGTTCTTC. It yields the protein CASSIAINSYNEQFF. The J gene is TRBJ2-1, the V gene TRBV19; D gene unclear. The CDR3 is 15 amino acids. Trimming removed 3 bases at V and 4 bases at J, with 13 bases between. Germline V gene sequence: CDR1 LNHDA, CDR2 SQIVND (reference sequence).

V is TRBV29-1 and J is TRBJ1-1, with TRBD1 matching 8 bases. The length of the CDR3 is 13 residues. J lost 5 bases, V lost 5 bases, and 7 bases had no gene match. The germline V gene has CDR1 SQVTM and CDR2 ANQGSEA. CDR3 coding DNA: TGCAGCGTTAACAGGGGGTCGGGTACTGAAGCTTTCTTT. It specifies CSVNRGSGTEAFF.

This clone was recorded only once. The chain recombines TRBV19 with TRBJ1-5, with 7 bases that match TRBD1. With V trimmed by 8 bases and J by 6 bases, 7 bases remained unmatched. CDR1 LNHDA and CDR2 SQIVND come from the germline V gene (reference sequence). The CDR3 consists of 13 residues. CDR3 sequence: CASGTVSSQPQHF. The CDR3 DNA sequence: TGTGCCAGTGGGACAGTCTCGAGTCAGCCCCAGCATTTT.

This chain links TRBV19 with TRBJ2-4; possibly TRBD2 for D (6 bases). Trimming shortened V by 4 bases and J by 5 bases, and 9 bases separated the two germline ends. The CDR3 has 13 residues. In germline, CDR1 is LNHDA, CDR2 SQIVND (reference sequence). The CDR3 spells CASSRGDQNIQYF. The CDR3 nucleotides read TGTGCCAGTAGTAGGGGGGACCAAAACATTCAGTACTTC.

The CDR3 DNA reads TGTGCCAGCTCACCACTTCTAGCGGGAGTGGCCGGGGAGCTGTTTTTT. This codes for CASSPLLAGVAGELFF. The chain carries TRBV18 and TRBJ2-2; TRBD2 matches 10 bases. The CDR3 sequence is 16 residues long. Germline V gives CDR1 KGHSH, CDR2 LQKENI. V gave up 1 base and J gave up 6 bases; unmatched junction bases: 5.

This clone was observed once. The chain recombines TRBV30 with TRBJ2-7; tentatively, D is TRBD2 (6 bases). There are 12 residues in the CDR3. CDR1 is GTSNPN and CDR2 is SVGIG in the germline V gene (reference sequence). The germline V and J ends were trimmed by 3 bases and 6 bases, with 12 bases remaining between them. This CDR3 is CAWSPGGGEQYF. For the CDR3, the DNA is TGTGCCTGGAGCCCCGGGGGTGGCGAGCAGTACTTC.

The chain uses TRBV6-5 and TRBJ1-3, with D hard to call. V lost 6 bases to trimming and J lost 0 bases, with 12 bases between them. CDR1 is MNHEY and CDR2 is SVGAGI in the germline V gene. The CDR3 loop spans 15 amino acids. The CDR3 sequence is CASSHQATSGNTIYF. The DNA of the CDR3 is TGTGCCAGCAGCCACCAGGCGACCTCTGGAAACACCATATATTTT.

The CDR3 here is CAWSPLGYEQYF. The CDR3 nucleotides are TGTGCCTGGAGCCCCCTCGGATACGAGCAGTACTTC. V gene TRBV30 combines with J gene TRBJ2-7; D is unresolved. The CDR3 loop spans 12 amino acids. V lost 3 bases and J lost 4, with 10 bases in between. The germline V gene encodes CDR1 GTSNPN and CDR2 SVGIG (reference sequence). The full variable domain, with the rest looked up from reference TRBV30 and TRBJ2-7, is SQTIHQWPATLVQPVGSPLSLECTVEGTSNPNLYWYRQAAGRGLQLLFYSVGIGQISSEVPQNLSASRPQDRQFILSSKKLLLSDSGFYLCAWSPLGYEQYFGPGTRLTVT.

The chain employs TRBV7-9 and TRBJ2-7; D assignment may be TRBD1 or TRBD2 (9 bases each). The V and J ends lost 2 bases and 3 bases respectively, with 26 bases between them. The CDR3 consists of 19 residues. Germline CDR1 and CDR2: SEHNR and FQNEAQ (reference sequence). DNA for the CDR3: TGTGCCAGCAGCTTAAACAGGGGGCTAAGGCGGGAGGGCCTCTACGAGCAGTACTTC. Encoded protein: CASSLNRGLRREGLYEQYF.

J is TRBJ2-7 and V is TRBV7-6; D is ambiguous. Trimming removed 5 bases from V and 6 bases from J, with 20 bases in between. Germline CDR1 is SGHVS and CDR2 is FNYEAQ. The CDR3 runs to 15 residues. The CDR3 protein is CASSQHLMFASEQYF. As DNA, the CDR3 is TGTGCCAGCAGCCAACATCTGATGTTCGCCTCCGAGCAGTACTTC.

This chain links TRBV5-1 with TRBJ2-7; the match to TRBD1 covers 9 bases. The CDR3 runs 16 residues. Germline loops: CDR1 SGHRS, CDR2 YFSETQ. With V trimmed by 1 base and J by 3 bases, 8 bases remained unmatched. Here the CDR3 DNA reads TGCGCCAGCAGCTTGCTGGGCGGGACAGGGATCTACGAGCAGTACTTC. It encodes CASSLLGGTGIYEQYF.

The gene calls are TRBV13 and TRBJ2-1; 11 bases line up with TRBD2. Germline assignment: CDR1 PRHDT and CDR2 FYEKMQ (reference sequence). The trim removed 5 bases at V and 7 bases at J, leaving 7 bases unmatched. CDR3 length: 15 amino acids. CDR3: CASSPRLAGLNEQFF. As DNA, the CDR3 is TGTGCCAGCAGCCCCAGACTAGCGGGGCTGAATGAGCAGTTCTTC.

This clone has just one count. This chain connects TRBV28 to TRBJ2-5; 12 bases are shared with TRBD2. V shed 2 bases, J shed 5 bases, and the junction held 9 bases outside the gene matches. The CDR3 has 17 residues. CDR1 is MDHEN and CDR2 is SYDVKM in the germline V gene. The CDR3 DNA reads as TGTGCCAGCAGTTTAGGTCTAGCGGGAGGGCCGGGGGAGACCCAGTACTTC. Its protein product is CASSLGLAGGPGETQYF.

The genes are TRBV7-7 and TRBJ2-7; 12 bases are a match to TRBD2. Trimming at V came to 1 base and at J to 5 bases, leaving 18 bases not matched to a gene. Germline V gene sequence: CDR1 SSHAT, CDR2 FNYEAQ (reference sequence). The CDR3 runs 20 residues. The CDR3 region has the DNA TGTGCCAGCAGCTTAGACCCCCCACTACTAGCGGGAGGCGCTGGGCACGAGCAGTACTTC. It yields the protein CASSLDPPLLAGGAGHEQYF.

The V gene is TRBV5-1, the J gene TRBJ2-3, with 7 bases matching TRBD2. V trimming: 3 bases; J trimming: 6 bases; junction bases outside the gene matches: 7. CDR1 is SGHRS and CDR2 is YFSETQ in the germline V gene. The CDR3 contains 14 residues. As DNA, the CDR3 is TGCGCCAGCAGCTCGACTAGCACGCAGGATACGCAGTATTTT. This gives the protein CASSSTSTQDTQYF.

DNA of the CDR3: TGTGCCAGCAGCCGCCAAACAGGGGCGAACTATGGCTACACCTTC. This sequence encodes CASSRQTGANYGYTF. The chain recombines TRBV5-4 with TRBJ1-2; 7 bases match TRBD1. Germline loops: CDR1 SGHNT, CDR2 YYREEE (reference sequence). The ends lost 4 bases at V and 2 bases at J; junction bases unmatched: 8. The length of the CDR3 is 15 residues. Variable domain in full (rest from reference TRBV5-4 and TRBJ1-2): ETGVTQSPTHLIKTRGQQVTLRCSSQSGHNTVSWYQQALGQGPQFIFQYYREEENGRGNFPPRFSGLQFPNYSSELNVNALELDDSALYLCASSRQTGANYGYTFGSGTRLTVV.

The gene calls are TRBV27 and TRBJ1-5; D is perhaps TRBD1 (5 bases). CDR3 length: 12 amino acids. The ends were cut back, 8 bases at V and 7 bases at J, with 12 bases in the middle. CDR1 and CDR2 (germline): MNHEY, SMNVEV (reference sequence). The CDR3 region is CASGTARQPQHF. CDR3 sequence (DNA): TGTGCCAGCGGGACCGCTCGACAGCCCCAGCATTTT.

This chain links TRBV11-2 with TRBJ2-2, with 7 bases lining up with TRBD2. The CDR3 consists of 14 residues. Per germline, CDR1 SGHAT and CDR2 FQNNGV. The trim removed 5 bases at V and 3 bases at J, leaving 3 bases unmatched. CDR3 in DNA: TGTGCCAGCAGCCCGGCGGGGGACACCGGGGAGCTGTTTTTT. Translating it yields CASSPAGDTGELFF.